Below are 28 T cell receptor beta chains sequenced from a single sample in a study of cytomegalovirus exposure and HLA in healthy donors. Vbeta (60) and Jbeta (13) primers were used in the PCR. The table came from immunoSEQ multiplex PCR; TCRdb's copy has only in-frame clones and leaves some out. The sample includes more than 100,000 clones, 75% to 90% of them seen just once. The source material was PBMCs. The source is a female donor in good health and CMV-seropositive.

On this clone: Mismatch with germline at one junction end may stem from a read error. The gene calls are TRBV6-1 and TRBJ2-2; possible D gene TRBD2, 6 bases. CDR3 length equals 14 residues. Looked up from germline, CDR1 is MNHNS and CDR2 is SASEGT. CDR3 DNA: TGTGCCAGCAAAGGGGCGGGGAACTCCGGGGAGCTGTTTTTT. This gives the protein CASKGAGNSGELFF.

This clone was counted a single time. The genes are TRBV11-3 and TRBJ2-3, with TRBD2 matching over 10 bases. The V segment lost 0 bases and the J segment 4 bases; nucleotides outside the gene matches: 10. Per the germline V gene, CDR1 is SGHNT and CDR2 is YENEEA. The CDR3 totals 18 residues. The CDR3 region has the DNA TGTGCCAGCAGCTTAGATGCCCGAGCGGGGGGGACGGCAGATACGCAGTATTTT. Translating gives CASSLDARAGGTADTQYF.

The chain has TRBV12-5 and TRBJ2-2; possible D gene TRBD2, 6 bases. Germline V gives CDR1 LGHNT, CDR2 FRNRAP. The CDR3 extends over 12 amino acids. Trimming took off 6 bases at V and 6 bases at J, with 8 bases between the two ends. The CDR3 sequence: CASGEGAGELFF. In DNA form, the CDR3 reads TGTGCTAGTGGGGAGGGCGCCGGGGAGCTGTTTTTT.

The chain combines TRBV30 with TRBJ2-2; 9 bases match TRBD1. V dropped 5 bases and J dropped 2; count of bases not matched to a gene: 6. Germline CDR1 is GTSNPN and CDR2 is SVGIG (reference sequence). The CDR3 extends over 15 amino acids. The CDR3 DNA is TGTGCCTGGGGAGGGACAGGGTCAAACACCGGGGAGCTGTTTTTT. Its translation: CAWGGTGSNTGELFF.

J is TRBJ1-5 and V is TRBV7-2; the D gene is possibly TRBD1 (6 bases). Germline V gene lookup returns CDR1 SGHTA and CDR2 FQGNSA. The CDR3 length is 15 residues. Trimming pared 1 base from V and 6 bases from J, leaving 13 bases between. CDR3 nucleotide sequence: TGTGCCAGCAGCTTAGAATTCAGGGGTGGTCAGCCCCAGCATTTT. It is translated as CASSLEFRGGQPQHF.

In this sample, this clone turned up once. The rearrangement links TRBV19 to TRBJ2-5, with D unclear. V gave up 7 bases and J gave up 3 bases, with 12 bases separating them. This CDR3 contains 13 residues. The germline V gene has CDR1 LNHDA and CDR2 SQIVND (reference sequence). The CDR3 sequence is CASKSWREETQYF. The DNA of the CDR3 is TGTGCCAGTAAAAGTTGGAGAGAAGAGACCCAGTACTTC.

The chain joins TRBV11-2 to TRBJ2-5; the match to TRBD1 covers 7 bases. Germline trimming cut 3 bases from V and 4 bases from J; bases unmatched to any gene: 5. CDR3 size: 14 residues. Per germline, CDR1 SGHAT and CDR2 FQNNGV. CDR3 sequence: CASSLPAGGETQYF. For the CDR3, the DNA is TGTGCCAGCAGCTTGCCCGCAGGGGGAGAGACCCAGTACTTC. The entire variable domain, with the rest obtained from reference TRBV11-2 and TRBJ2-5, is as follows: EAGVAQSPRYKIIEKRQSVAFWCNPISGHATLYWYQQILGQGPKLLIQFQNNGVVDDSQLPKDRFSAERLKGVDSTLKIQPAKLEDSAVYLCASSLPAGGETQYFGPGTRLLVL.

In DNA, the CDR3 is TGTGCCAGCTCACCCGGTCCCTCCATCGGAGATACGCAGTATTTT. It codes for CASSPGPSIGDTQYF. V usage is TRBV18 and J usage is TRBJ2-3; D gene ambiguous. Trimming pared 3 bases from V and 5 bases from J, leaving 15 bases between. Germline assignment: CDR1 KGHSH and CDR2 LQKENI. This CDR3 has 15 amino acids.

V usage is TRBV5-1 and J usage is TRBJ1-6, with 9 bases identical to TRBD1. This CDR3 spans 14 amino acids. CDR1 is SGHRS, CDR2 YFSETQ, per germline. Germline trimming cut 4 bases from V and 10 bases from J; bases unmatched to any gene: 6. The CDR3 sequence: CASSMDRGDSPLHF. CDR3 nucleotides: TGCGCCAGCAGCATGGACAGGGGAGACTCACCCCTCCACTTT.

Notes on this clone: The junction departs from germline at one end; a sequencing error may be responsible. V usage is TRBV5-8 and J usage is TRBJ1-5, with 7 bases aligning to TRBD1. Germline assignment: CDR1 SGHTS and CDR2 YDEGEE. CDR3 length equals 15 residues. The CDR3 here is CASSLWGQLNQPQHF. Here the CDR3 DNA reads TGTGCTAGCAGCTTGTGGGGACAGCTTAATCAGCCCCAGCATTTT.

The CDR3 protein is CASSLAVGEGFGETQYF. The CDR3 region has the DNA TGTGCCAGCAGCTTAGCTGTAGGGGAAGGTTTCGGAGAGACCCAGTACTTC. The rearrangement joins TRBV7-9 to TRBJ2-5; D is perhaps TRBD1 (5 bases). The CDR3 sequence is 17 residues long. The germline CDR1 and CDR2 sequences are SEHNR and FQNEAQ (reference sequence). V was clipped by 0 bases and J by 4 bases, with 18 bases between them.

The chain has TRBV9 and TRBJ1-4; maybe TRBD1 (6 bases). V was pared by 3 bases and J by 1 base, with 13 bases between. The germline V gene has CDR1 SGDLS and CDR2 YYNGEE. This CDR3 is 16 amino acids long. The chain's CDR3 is CASSGNPGETNEKLFF. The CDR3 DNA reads TGTGCCAGCAGCGGGAACCCAGGGGAAACTAATGAAAAACTGTTTTTT. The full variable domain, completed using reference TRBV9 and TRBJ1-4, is DSGVTQTPKHLITATGQRVTLRCSPRSGDLSVYWYQQSLDQGLQFLIQYYNGEERAKGNILERFSAQQFPDLHSELNLSSLELGDSALYFCASSGNPGETNEKLFFGSGTQLSVL.

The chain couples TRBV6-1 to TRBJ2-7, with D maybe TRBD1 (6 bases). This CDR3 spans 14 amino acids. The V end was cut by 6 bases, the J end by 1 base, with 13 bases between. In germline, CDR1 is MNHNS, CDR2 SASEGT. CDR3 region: CASSEIQGSYEQYF. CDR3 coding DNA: TGTGCCAGCAGCGAAATACAGGGTTCCTACGAGCAGTACTTC.

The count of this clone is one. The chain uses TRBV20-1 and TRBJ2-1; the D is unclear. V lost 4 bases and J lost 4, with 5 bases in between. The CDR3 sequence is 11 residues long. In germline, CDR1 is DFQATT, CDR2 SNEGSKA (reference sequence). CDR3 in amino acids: CSATVYNEQFF. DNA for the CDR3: TGCAGTGCTACAGTTTACAATGAGCAGTTCTTC.

In nucleotides, the CDR3 is TGTGCCAGCCGGGCGGGATTGAACACTGAAGCTTTCTTT. This encodes CASRAGLNTEAFF. The genes are TRBV6-5 and TRBJ1-1; D is unclear. CDR1 and CDR2 (germline): MNHEY, SVGAGI. V lost 8 bases, J lost 0 bases, and 10 bases lay in between. The CDR3 is 13 residues long.

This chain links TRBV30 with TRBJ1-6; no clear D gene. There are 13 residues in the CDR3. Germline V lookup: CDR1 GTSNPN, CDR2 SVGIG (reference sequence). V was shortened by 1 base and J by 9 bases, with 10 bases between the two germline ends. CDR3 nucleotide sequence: TGTGCCTGGAGTGCCCAGGTGGGTTCACCCCTCCACTTT. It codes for CAWSAQVGSPLHF. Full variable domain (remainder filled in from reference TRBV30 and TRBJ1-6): SQTIHQWPATLVQPVGSPLSLECTVEGTSNPNLYWYRQAAGRGLQLLFYSVGIGQISSEVPQNLSASRPQDRQFILSSKKLLLSDSGFYLCAWSAQVGSPLHFGNGTRLTVT.

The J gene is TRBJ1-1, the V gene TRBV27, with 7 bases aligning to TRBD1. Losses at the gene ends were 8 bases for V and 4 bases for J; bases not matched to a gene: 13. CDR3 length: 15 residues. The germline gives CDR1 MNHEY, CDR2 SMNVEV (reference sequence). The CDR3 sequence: CASGSEGAGVTEAFF. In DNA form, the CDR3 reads TGTGCCAGCGGATCCGAGGGGGCAGGCGTCACTGAAGCTTTCTTT.

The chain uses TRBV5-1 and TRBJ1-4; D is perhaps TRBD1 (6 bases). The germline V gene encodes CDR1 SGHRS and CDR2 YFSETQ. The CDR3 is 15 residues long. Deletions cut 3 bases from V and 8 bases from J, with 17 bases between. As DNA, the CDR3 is TGCGCCAGCAGCTCCGAGCCAGGGGCTGGGGAAAAACTGTTTTTT. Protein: CASSSEPGAGEKLFF.

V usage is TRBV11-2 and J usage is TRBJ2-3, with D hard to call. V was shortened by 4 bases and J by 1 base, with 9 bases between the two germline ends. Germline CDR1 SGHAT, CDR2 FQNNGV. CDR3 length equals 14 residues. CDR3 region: CASSSATGTDTQYF. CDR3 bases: TGTGCCAGCAGCTCCGCAACAGGCACAGATACGCAGTATTTT.

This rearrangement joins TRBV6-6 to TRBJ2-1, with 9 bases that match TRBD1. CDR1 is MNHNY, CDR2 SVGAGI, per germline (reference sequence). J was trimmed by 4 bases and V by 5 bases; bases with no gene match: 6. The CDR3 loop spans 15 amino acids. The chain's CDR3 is CASSPGTGIYNEQFF. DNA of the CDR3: TGTGCCAGCAGTCCCGGGACAGGGATTTACAATGAGCAGTTCTTC.

This chain's CDR3 is CASSPGQGSNRRGNQPQHF. The CDR3 DNA reads as TGTGCCAGCAGCCCGGGACAGGGGTCCAACCGGAGGGGCAATCAGCCCCAGCATTTT. The chain joins TRBV27 to TRBJ1-5; 10 bases map to TRBD1. This CDR3 has 19 amino acids. Germline CDR1 and CDR2: MNHEY and SMNVEV (reference sequence). After removal of 6 bases from V and 2 bases from J, the junction contained 16 bases not matched to a gene.

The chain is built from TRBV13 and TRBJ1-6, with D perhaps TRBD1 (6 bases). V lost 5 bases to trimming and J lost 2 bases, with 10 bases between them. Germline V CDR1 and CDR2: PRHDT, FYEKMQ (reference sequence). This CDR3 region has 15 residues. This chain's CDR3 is CASSQGGPYNSPLHF. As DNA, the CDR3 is TGTGCCAGCAGCCAAGGGGGTCCCTATAATTCACCCCTCCACTTT.

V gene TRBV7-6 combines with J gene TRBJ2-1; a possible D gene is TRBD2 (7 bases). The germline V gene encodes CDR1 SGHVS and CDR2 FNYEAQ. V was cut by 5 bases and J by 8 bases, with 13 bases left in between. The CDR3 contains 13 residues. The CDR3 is CASSGGAGHEQFF. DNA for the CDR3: TGTGCCAGCAGCGGGGGGGCCGGGCATGAGCAGTTCTTC.

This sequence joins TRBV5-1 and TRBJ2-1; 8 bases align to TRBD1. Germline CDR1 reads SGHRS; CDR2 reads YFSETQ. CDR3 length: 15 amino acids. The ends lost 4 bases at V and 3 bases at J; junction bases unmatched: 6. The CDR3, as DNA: TGCGCCAGCAGCATCGGGACAGGTCTCTACAATGAGCAGTTCTTC. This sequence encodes CASSIGTGLYNEQFF.

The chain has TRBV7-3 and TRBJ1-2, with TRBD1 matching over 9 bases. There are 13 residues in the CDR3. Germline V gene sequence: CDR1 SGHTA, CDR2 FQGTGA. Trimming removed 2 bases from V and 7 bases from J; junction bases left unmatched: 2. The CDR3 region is CASSLDRGFGYTF. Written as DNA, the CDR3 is TGTGCCAGCAGCTTAGACAGGGGGTTTGGCTACACCTTC.

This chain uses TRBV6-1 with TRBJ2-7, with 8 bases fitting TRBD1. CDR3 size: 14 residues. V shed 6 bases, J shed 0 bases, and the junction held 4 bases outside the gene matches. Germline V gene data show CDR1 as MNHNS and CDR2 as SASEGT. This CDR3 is CASSRDRISYEQYF. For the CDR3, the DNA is TGTGCCAGCAGCCGGGACAGGATCTCCTACGAGCAGTACTTC.

The CDR3, as DNA: TGTGCCAGCAGTAGACAGACCATGAACACTGAAGCTTTCTTT. Translated: CASSRQTMNTEAFF. The V gene is TRBV2, the J gene TRBJ1-1; weak D call: TRBD1 (5 bases). V lost 5 bases and J 0 bases, leaving 10 bases between the germline ends. In germline, CDR1 is SNHLY, CDR2 FYNNEI. This CDR3 is 14 amino acids long.

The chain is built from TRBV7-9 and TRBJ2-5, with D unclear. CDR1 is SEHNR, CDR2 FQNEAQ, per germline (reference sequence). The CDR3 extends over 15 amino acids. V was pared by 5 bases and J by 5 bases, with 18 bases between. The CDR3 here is CASSTSLVMGETQYF. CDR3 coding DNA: TGTGCCAGCAGCACCTCGCTAGTGATGGGTGAGACCCAGTACTTC.